Listed here is a single T cell receptor (beta chain). The sample originates from a study of shared clonotypes between healthy human individuals. Profiling relied on immunoSEQ multiplex PCR, and the TCRdb table lists in-frame clones only, not all of them. Altogether roughly 640,000 clones are present, roughly 97% being singletons, with the ten largest covering about 0.06%. The CDR3 contains 12 residues. The V gene's germline CDR1 is SEHNR and CDR2 FQNEAQ (reference sequence). V was shortened by 6 bases and J by 0 bases, with 3 bases between the two germline ends. The V gene is TRBV7-9, the J gene TRBJ1-5; D not resolved. The TCR comes from a woman aged 25 to 39 in good health. The sequenced sample consisted of naive CD4+ T cells sorted from blood. Subset of the sample: CD45RA+ positively selected. The CDR3 coding sequence is TGTGCCAGCAGTTTTAGCAATCAGCCCCAGCATTTT. As protein: CASSFSNQPQHF.